The 6 T cell receptor beta chains in this list originate from one sample, sequenced in a study of shared T cell receptors in the human thymus. Assay used: immunoSEQ multiplex PCR; TCRdb lists only in-frame clones, some missing. The table lists roughly 660,000 clones, around nine tenths of them singletons, with 0.0095% to 0.012% in the top ten. These data were likewise used in another study, on human thymus T cells.

The sequencing sample was made of thymocytes. Receptor source: a boy younger than two with a congenital heart defect.

This chain connects TRBV4-3 to TRBJ2-7; D possibly corresponds to TRBD2 (5 bases). The CDR3 loop spans 14 amino acids. The germline V gene has CDR1 LGHNA and CDR2 YSLEER. V lost 1 base, J lost 5 bases, and 12 bases lay in between. The CDR3 sequence is CASSQVGFSDEQYF. CDR3 bases: TGCGCCAGCAGCCAAGTTGGGTTTAGCGACGAGCAGTACTTC.

The J gene is TRBJ2-3, the V gene TRBV7-9; D perhaps matches TRBD2 (6 bases). The CDR3 totals 14 residues. CDR1 SEHNR and CDR2 FQNEAQ come from the germline V gene (reference sequence). The V and J ends lost 8 bases and 1 base respectively, with 13 bases between them. The CDR3 sequence: CASRKGGGTDTQYF. The CDR3 DNA reads TGTGCCAGCCGGAAGGGAGGTGGCACAGATACGCAGTATTTT.

This rearrangement joins TRBV20-1 to TRBJ1-2, with D possibly TRBD1 on 5 matching bases. The V end lost 6 bases, the J end lost 9 bases, and 14 bases lay between the germline ends. Germline loops: CDR1 DFQATT, CDR2 SNEGSKA (reference sequence). The CDR3 has 11 amino acids. CDR3 DNA sequence: TGCAGTGCGGGGGGACGCGGGAGCTACACCTTC. Its translation is CSAGGRGSYTF.

Concerning this clone itself: One junction end does not reproduce the germline sequence, and a read error may be involved. The chain is built from TRBV6-1 and TRBJ2-7, with D perhaps TRBD2 (5 bases). The germline V gene encodes CDR1 MNHNS and CDR2 SASEGT. The CDR3 consists of 15 residues. The CDR3 here is CACSDFGNWSYEQYF. CDR3 bases: TGTGCCTGCAGTGACTTCGGGAACTGGTCCTACGAGCAGTACTTC.

This sequence joins TRBV2 and TRBJ2-3; TRBD2 aligns across 12 bases. CDR3 length equals 17 residues. Trimming removed 4 bases from V and 3 bases from J; junction bases left unmatched: 8. Germline assignment: CDR1 SNHLY and CDR2 FYNNEI. In nucleotides, the CDR3 is TGTGCCAGCAGTGTGAGGGGGGGACTAGCGGGTACAGATACGCAGTATTTT. Its translation: CASSVRGGLAGTDTQYF.

The chain recombines TRBV19 with TRBJ2-7; TRBD2 agrees at 12 bases. Germline assignment: CDR1 LNHDA and CDR2 SQIVND (reference sequence). Losses at the gene ends were 5 bases for V and 4 bases for J; bases not matched to a gene: 9. This CDR3 is 16 amino acids long. CDR3 bases: TGTGCCAGTAGTCTCCAACCGACTAGCGGGAGTTACGAGCAGTACTTC. Amino acids: CASSLQPTSGSYEQYF.